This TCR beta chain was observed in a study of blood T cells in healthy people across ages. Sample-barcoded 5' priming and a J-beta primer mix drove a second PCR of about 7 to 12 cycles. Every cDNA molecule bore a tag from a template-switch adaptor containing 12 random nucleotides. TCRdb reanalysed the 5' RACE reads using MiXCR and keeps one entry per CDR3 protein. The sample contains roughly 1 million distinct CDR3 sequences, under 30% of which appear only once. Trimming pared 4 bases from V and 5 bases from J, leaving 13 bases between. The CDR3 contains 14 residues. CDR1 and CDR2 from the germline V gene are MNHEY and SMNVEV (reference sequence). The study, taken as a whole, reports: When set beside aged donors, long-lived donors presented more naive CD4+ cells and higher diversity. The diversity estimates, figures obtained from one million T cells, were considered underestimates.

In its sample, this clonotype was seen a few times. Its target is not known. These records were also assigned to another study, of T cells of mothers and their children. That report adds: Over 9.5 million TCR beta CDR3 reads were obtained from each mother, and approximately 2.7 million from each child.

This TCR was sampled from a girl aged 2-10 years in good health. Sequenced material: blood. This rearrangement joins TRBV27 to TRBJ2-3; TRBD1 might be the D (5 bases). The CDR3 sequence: CASSSLRGIDTQYF. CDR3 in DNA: TGTGCCAGCAGTTCACTTAGGGGAATAGATACGCAGTATTTT.